What follows are 23 T cell receptor beta chains derived from one specimen sequenced in a study of OX40 agonist ivuxolimab in advanced cancers. The protocol was immunoSEQ multiplex PCR, while the TCRdb copy is restricted to in-frame clones and leaves out a portion. The sample records more than 45,000 clones, 80% to 85% being singletons. The specimen comprised CD4+ or CD8+ T cells sorted from blood, sampled in a trial of the OX40 agonist ivuxolimab. Every receptor here comes from an adult with an advanced solid tumor such as melanoma, head and neck, liver or kidney cancer.

The chain employs TRBV6-1 and TRBJ2-7; D not resolved. Germline V CDR1 and CDR2: MNHNS, SASEGT. Trimming pared 3 bases from V and 2 bases from J, leaving 14 bases between. This CDR3 is built from 15 residues. The CDR3 DNA reads as TGTGCCAGCAGTGATAGCCCGGACGCGACCTACGAGCAGTACTTC. Its translation: CASSDSPDATYEQYF.

The chain joins TRBV23-1 to TRBJ1-1, with 9 bases aligning to TRBD1. TRBV23-1 has ORF status, its function being uncertain. The CDR3 consists of 21 residues. V dropped 2 bases and J dropped 0; count of bases not matched to a gene: 19. The CDR3 DNA is TGCGCCAGCAGTCAAAGTTGGGACAGGGCCTGGGTTAGGTGGGTGAACACTGAAGCTTTCTTT. It yields the protein CASSQSWDRAWVRWVNTEAFF.

This chain links TRBV19 with TRBJ2-1; no clear D. Germline values: CDR1 LNHDA, CDR2 SQIVND (reference sequence). The CDR3 covers 12 residues. V was cut by 7 bases and J by 5 bases, with 9 bases left in between. CDR3 region: CASTQNHNEQFF. CDR3 in DNA: TGTGCCAGTACCCAAAACCACAATGAGCAGTTCTTC.

The chain uses TRBV5-5 and TRBJ2-7, with a weak D call TRBD2 (5 bases). This CDR3 is built from 13 residues. CDR1 and CDR2 (germline): SGHKS, YYEKEE (reference sequence). Trimming left V 7 bases short and J 0 bases short, with 11 bases between. This CDR3 reads CASCLGSSYEQYF. CDR3 nucleotide sequence: TGTGCCAGCTGTTTGGGGAGCTCCTACGAGCAGTACTTC.

The genes are TRBV14 and TRBJ2-5; D remains unclear. Trimming took off 4 bases at V and 5 bases at J, with 14 bases between the two ends. Germline CDR1 is SGHDN and CDR2 is FVKESK. The CDR3 is made up of 14 amino acids. The CDR3 region is CASSLTTLGETQYF. CDR3 DNA: TGTGCCAGCAGCCTCACAACCCTAGGGGAGACCCAGTACTTC.

This chain connects TRBV4-3 to TRBJ2-5; 12 bases align to TRBD1. The CDR3 contains 16 residues. The V gene end was trimmed by 0 bases and the J gene end by 4 bases; junction bases not matched to a gene: 3. The V gene's germline CDR1 is LGHNA and CDR2 YSLEER. The CDR3 spells CASSQDGTGGGETQYF. CDR3 bases: TGCGCCAGCAGCCAAGACGGGACAGGGGGCGGAGAGACCCAGTACTTC.

The J gene is TRBJ2-1, the V gene TRBV19; no clear D. CDR1 and CDR2 (germline): LNHDA, SQIVND (reference sequence). This CDR3 is 14 amino acids long. V was pared by 3 bases and J by 0 bases, with 6 bases between. CDR3 DNA: TGTGCCAGTAGTATCCAGAGCTCCTACAATGAGCAGTTCTTC. Translation gives CASSIQSSYNEQFF. The variable domain in full, completed from reference TRBV19 and TRBJ2-1, reads DGGITQSPKYLFRKEGQNVTLSCEQNLNHDAMYWYRQDPGQGLRLIYYSQIVNDFQKGDIAEGYSVSREKKESFPLTVTSAQKNPTAFYLCASSIQSSYNEQFFGPGTRLTVL.

This clone was picked up a small number of times. V and J are TRBV19 and TRBJ1-5, with D unclear. Germline CDR1 reads LNHDA; CDR2 reads SQIVND (reference sequence). This CDR3 has 13 residues. V shed 1 base and J shed 9 bases, with 10 bases lying between them. CDR3 nucleotides: TGTGCCAGTAGTATAGGGCGCATGGGGCCCCAGCATTTT. Protein sequence: CASSIGRMGPQHF. Combining the CDR3 with reference TRBV19 and TRBJ1-5 gives the whole variable domain DGGITQSPKYLFRKEGQNVTLSCEQNLNHDAMYWYRQDPGQGLRLIYYSQIVNDFQKGDIAEGYSVSREKKESFPLTVTSAQKNPTAFYLCASSIGRMGPQHFGDGTRLSIL.

The V and J genes are TRBV6-1 and TRBJ2-3; 9 nucleotides agree with TRBD2. V trimming: 3 bases; J trimming: 3 bases; junction bases outside the gene matches: 4. This CDR3 comprises 15 residues. Per the germline V gene, CDR1 is MNHNS and CDR2 is SASEGT. The CDR3 DNA reads TGTGCCAGCAGTGAGCGGGGGGGAAGGACAGATACGCAGTATTTT. Translation: CASSERGGRTDTQYF.

The genes are TRBV6-1 and TRBJ2-7, with 7 bases identical to TRBD2. CDR1 is MNHNS and CDR2 is SASEGT in the germline V gene. The CDR3 length is 16 residues. V shed 1 base and J 3 bases; nucleotides not matched to a gene: 9. CDR3 sequence: CASSEERASGFYEQYF. CDR3 coding DNA: TGTGCCAGCAGTGAAGAAAGGGCTAGCGGATTCTACGAGCAGTACTTC.

V usage is TRBV7-9 and J usage is TRBJ2-7; no clear D. The CDR3 covers 13 residues. V was pared by 0 bases and J by 3 bases, with 6 bases between. Germline V CDR1 and CDR2: SEHNR, FQNEAQ (reference sequence). The CDR3 sequence: CASSLAIGYEQYF. The DNA of the CDR3 is TGTGCCAGCAGCTTAGCGATTGGCTACGAGCAGTACTTC.

The gene calls are TRBV20-1 and TRBJ2-7; unclear D gene. V lost 8 bases and J 2 bases, leaving 10 bases between the germline ends. CDR1 DFQATT and CDR2 SNEGSKA come from the germline V gene (reference sequence). The CDR3 spans 11 residues. The CDR3 region is CSTKNPYEQYF. CDR3 nucleotides: TGCAGTACTAAGAATCCCTACGAGCAGTACTTC.

The chain employs TRBV5-4 and TRBJ2-1; tentative D call: TRBD1 (5 bases). Trimming removed 0 bases from V and 4 bases from J, with 14 bases in between. CDR1 and CDR2 from the germline V gene are SGHNT and YYREEE (reference sequence). The CDR3 consists of 16 residues. The CDR3: CASSLGGPRIYNEQFF. The CDR3 DNA reads TGTGCCAGCAGCTTGGGGGGCCCACGGATATACAATGAGCAGTTCTTC.

The rearrangement joins TRBV5-5 to TRBJ2-7; D is perhaps TRBD1 or TRBD2 (5 bases each). CDR1 and CDR2 (germline): SGHKS, YYEKEE (reference sequence). The CDR3 covers 15 residues. The V and J ends lost 5 bases and 5 bases respectively, with 20 bases between them. CDR3 protein: CASRENQGLGDEQYF. The CDR3, as DNA: TGTGCCAGCAGGGAGAACCAGGGTCTCGGGGACGAGCAGTACTTC. The whole variable domain, remainder taken from reference TRBV5-5 and TRBJ2-7, is DAGVTQSPTHLIKTRGQQVTLRCSPISGHKSVSWYQQVLGQGPQFIFQYYEKEERGRGNFPDRFSARQFPNYSSELNVNALLLGDSALYLCASRENQGLGDEQYFGPGTRLTVT.

The V and J genes are TRBV7-7 and TRBJ2-3; no clear D gene. V was shortened by 0 bases and J by 5 bases, with 6 bases between the two germline ends. The CDR3 sequence is 13 residues long. Germline V CDR1 and CDR2: SSHAT, FNYEAQ (reference sequence). This chain's CDR3 is CASSLASLDTQYF. Written as DNA, the CDR3 is TGTGCCAGCAGCTTAGCATCCTTAGATACGCAGTATTTT.

The chain joins TRBV11-2 to TRBJ1-2, with unresolved D. This CDR3 spans 14 amino acids. With 1 base removed from V and 2 bases from J, the gap between germline ends came to 8 bases. From germline, CDR1 is SGHAT and CDR2 FQNNGV. CDR3 sequence (DNA): TGTGCCAGCAGCTTAGTCCTTGCCAACTATGGCTACACCTTC. Its protein product is CASSLVLANYGYTF.

The J gene is TRBJ2-7, the V gene TRBV2; perhaps TRBD1 as D (5 bases). The germline V and J ends were trimmed by 9 bases and 0 bases, with 15 bases remaining between them. Germline-derived CDR1 and CDR2 are SNHLY and FYNNEI. This CDR3 region has 14 residues. The CDR3 sequence: CASQSTETSYEQYF. CDR3 DNA sequence: TGTGCCAGTCAATCGACAGAGACCTCCTACGAGCAGTACTTC.

V gene TRBV10-2 combines with J gene TRBJ2-7, with 9 bases lining up with TRBD1. CDR3 length: 13 residues. With 6 bases clipped from V and 7 bases from J, the junction kept 7 bases outside the gene matches. Germline V lookup: CDR1 WSHSY, CDR2 SAAADI. This CDR3 reads CASRRDRVEEQYF. CDR3 bases: TGCGCCAGCAGAAGGGACAGGGTGGAAGAGCAGTACTTC.

The chain carries TRBV7-8 and TRBJ2-1, with TRBD2 matching over 13 bases. After removal of 5 bases from V and 8 bases from J, the junction contained 15 bases not matched to a gene. CDR3 length: 18 amino acids. Germline CDR1 is SGHVS and CDR2 is FQNEAQ. The CDR3 spells CASSDLTGLAGVGHEQFF. The CDR3 DNA is TGTGCCAGCAGCGATCTCACAGGACTAGCGGGAGTGGGTCATGAGCAGTTCTTC.

The rearrangement joins TRBV27 to TRBJ1-5; 10 positions agree with TRBD1. Trimming took 4 bases from V and 4 from J; bases not matched to a gene: 1. Germline values: CDR1 MNHEY, CDR2 SMNVEV (reference sequence). The CDR3 is 14 amino acids. CDR3 residues: CASSWTGGNQPQHF. The CDR3 region has the DNA TGTGCCAGCAGTTGGACAGGGGGAAATCAGCCCCAGCATTTT.

The gene calls are TRBV5-1 and TRBJ2-2; D remains ambiguous. This CDR3 is 14 amino acids long. Between the trimmed V and J ends, which lost 7 bases and 3 bases, there was a span of 13 bases. Germline V gene sequence: CDR1 SGHRS, CDR2 YFSETQ. The CDR3 is CASSLGQYTGELFF. As DNA, the CDR3 is TGCGCCAGCTCCTTAGGGCAGTACACCGGGGAGCTGTTTTTT. The full variable domain, completed using reference TRBV5-1 and TRBJ2-2, is KAGVTQTPRYLIKTRGQQVTLSCSPISGHRSVSWYQQTPGQGLQFLFEYFSETQRNKGNFPGRFSGRQFSNSRSEMNVSTLELGDSALYLCASSLGQYTGELFFGEGSRLTVL.

The table lists this clone with a few counts. The rearrangement joins TRBV5-5 to TRBJ2-7; D might be TRBD1 (6 bases). Looked up from germline, CDR1 is SGHKS and CDR2 is YYEKEE (reference sequence). Trimming stripped 2 bases from V and 2 bases from J, with 11 bases between. The CDR3 covers 14 residues. The CDR3 bases are TGTGCCAGCAGCTTCCGACAGGAAGCCTACGAGCAGTACTTC. This codes for CASSFRQEAYEQYF.

The V and J genes are TRBV5-1 and TRBJ2-3, with 7 bases that match TRBD1. CDR1 and CDR2 from the germline V gene are SGHRS and YFSETQ. The CDR3 is 15 amino acids. Losses at the gene ends were 0 bases for V and 8 bases for J; bases not matched to a gene: 9. The CDR3 spells CASSLGQGESGTQYF. The CDR3 DNA sequence: TGCGCCAGCAGCTTGGGGCAGGGGGAATCGGGTACGCAGTATTTT.